This T cell receptor (beta chain) was identified during a study of somatic mutations in cytotoxic T cells in rheumatoid arthritis. Whole-study context: Flow sorting at nearly 100% purity was applied to some V beta antibody-stained T-cell populations, which included V beta1+ cells sequenced for TCRB. Findings of the study overall: Exceedance of 20% of CD8+ cells by the largest CD8+ clone occurred in about an eighth of the roughly 60 patients.

Data came from immunoSEQ multiplex PCR; TCRdb stores just in-frame clones and leaves some out. The sample yields more than 25,000 clones, 82% seen once. Germline V gene sequence: CDR1 SGHRS, CDR2 YFSETQ. Trimming took 4 bases from V and 9 from J, leaving 23 bases between them. The CDR3 contains 16 residues. As concerns this clone: The antigen remains unidentified.

Researchers isolated CD4+ and CD8+ cells by positive magnetic bead selection and then checked their purity by flow cytometry. The chain has TRBV5-1 and TRBJ2-1; possibly TRBD2 for D (6 bases). The specimen was CD8+ T cells sorted from blood. The receptor was derived from a man in his fifties in good health. Here the CDR3 DNA reads TGCGCCAGCAGCCCTTATGATGGACTATCGGCCATTGAGCAGTTCTTC. Amino acids: CASSPYDGLSAIEQFF.